This TCR beta chain was retrieved from a study of MAIT cells during Salmonella Paratyphi A infection (dated by TCRdb to about 2017). Regarding the study in general: Adult volunteers aged 18 to 60 ingested a single dose of 1-5x10^3 CFU of S. Paratyphi A strain NVGH308. Starting at diagnosis, diagnosed volunteers were given ciprofloxacin 500 mg twice a day for 14 days. General conclusions and limits of the study: From baseline to mid-infection, the space taken up by over-represented MAIT clonotypes dropped significantly (around 0.17 to 0.099), whereas no significant difference was seen post-infection. The availability of volunteer samples limited the sample sizes, but these sizes were considered adequate to detect differences between groups. Compared with healthy controls, diagnosed volunteers had more expansion or contraction among the top five MAIT clonotypes (roughly 0.56 versus 0.12), suggesting that infection reshaped the repertoire. MAIT TRBV usage was oligoclonal with a preference for TRBV20 and TRBV6, and infection appeared not to change this usage.

This clonotype was seen only a few times. This clone's antigen is unknown. Per-nucleotide qualities are absent, and no much larger clonotype sits a single base away. The library was made by 5' RACE. TCRbeta was amplified in two rounds of PCR using Phusion High-Fidelity polymerase, and the primers added sample-specific barcodes. To build the TCRbeta libraries, template-switch cDNA synthesis was carried out using SMARTScribe reverse transcriptase along with a TRBC-specific primer. After barcoding, samples were pooled and then prepared using the NEBNext Ultra DNA Library Prep Kit for Illumina. Sequencing of the libraries took place on an Illumina MiSeq using the MiSeq reagent kit v2, 300 cycles. In the paper's pipeline: Jemultiplexer demultiplexed the reads by barcode, and MiTCR with default parameters aligned the reads. Non-functional sequences were filtered out with VDJtools, and clonotypes were defined by amino acid sequence, with frequencies based on assigned sequence reads. In the clonal space homeostasis analysis, clonotypes were grouped by frequency into over-represented (0.05-1), large, medium and small bins. TCRdb trimmed the raw reads at Q25, called clones with MiXCR and kept productive beta chains. A single entry per CDR3 protein holds the most common genes and DNA from its merged rows. These V and J calls originate from TCRdb's pipeline instead of the authors' own analysis. The sample table contains around 880 distinct CDR3 sequences; only one count was recorded for less than 30% of them. The top ten hold around 63% of the sample.

In the germline V gene, CDR1 corresponds to MRHNA and CDR2 to SNTAGT. After removal of 2 bases from V and 6 bases from J, the junction retains 4 bases not matched to a gene. The CDR3 has 14 amino acids, counting the end cysteine and phenylalanine. Kept here is only the CDR3 DNA, which spans 42 bases and is read in frame from base 1. This specimen's time point label, interpreted: before S. Paratyphi A challenge (baseline). MAIT cells, defined as Valpha7.2+ CD161+ T cells, were identified and sorted by flow cytometry. Over time, circulating MAIT cell TCRbeta repertoires were profiled in five to seven volunteers who came down with enteric fever following controlled oral challenge with live Salmonella Paratyphi A. Every diagnosed volunteer provided MAIT cell samples at pre-infection, mid-infection and post-infection timepoints. A diagnosis of enteric fever was based on Paratyphi A bacteremia and/or a persistent fever above 38 degrees C that lasted longer than 12 hours. Infection was diagnosed in challenged volunteers between day 4 and day 7 after challenge. For RNA extraction, between roughly 4,500 and 11,000 MAIT cells from each sample were sorted straight into RNAqueous-Micro lysis buffer. Lymphoprep gradient centrifugation was used to isolate peripheral blood mononuclear cells from blood samples and leukocyte cones. Cell sorting used a BD FACSAria Fusion or BD FACSAria III sorter.

The sample here was MAIT cells from blood, taken at the first sampling point of the challenge study. The sequence links TRBV6-4 to TRBJ2-1; TRBD1 agrees with 7 junctional bases. The receptor was derived from a person aged 18 to 75 who was deliberately infected with Salmonella Paratyphi A in a paratyphoid fever challenge study. The sequenced DNA is TGTGCCAGCAGTGACGGCGAGGGGGCCAATGAGCAGTTCTTC. The translation is CASSDGEGANEQFF.